These T cell receptor beta chains were read from a single sample in a study of vaccination and CD4 T cells after COVID-19. These receptors have no known antigen. TCRdb re-analysed the PCR reads in MiXCR, keeping a single row per CDR3 protein. The sample includes around 5,500 distinct CDR3 sequences, over 60% of them seen just once. Sequencing was performed on CD4+ T cells from blood, cultured in vitro. These receptor sequences come from a human donor who had recovered from COVID-19. Both conserved end residues are part of each CDR3. D genes are given only for firm matches. A clone size is listed for some rows: how often the clone was seen (once, few, many), or a class if it is expanded.

.	TRBV20-1	.	TRBJ1-1	CSAPDLNTEAFF	TGCAGTGCTCCGGATTTGAACACTGAAGCTTTCTTT
.	TRBV20-1	.	TRBJ2-4	CSARDSGSGNIQYF	TGCAGTGCTAGAGACTCAGGCTCGGGCAACATTCAGTACTTC
.	TRBV9	.	TRBJ1-3	CASSGDSLSSGNTIYF	TGTGCCAGCAGCGGGGACTCTCTAAGCTCTGGAAACACCATATATTTT
.	TRBV7-8	medium-sized	TRBJ1-2	CASSLAGQVRGYTF	TGTGCCAGCAGCTTAGCGGGGCAGGTACGGGGCTACACCTTC
.	TRBV20-1	.	TRBJ1-1	CSARDLYTLNTEAFF	TGCAGTGCTAGAGATCTTTACACTTTGAACACTGAAGCTTTCTTT
.	TRBV20-1	.	TRBJ1-5	CSARGGSADQPQHF	TGCAGTGCTAGAGGGGGTTCAGCAGATCAGCCCCAGCATTTT
TRBD1	TRBV20-1	.	TRBJ1-5	CSARDSRRQGIDQPQHF	TGCAGTGCTAGAGATAGTAGGAGACAGGGGATAGATCAGCCCCAGCATTTT
.	TRBV2	.	TRBJ1-5	CAPQFGNQPQHF	TGTGCCCCGCAGTTCGGCAATCAGCCCCAGCATTTT
.	TRBV27	.	TRBJ1-1	CASRALVGRKKNTEAFF	TGTGCCAGCAGGGCCCTCGTGGGTAGGAAGAAAAACACTGAAGCTTTCTTT
.	TRBV12-3/TRBV12-4	.	TRBJ2-7	CASSFSYEQYF	TGTGCCAGCAGTTTCTCCTACGAGCAGTACTTC
.	TRBV28	once	TRBJ1-1	CASSLLPPTEAFF	TGTGCCAGCAGTTTATTGCCCCCAACTGAAGCCTTCTTT
TRBD1	TRBV6-5	.	TRBJ2-7	CASSYFRPTGHGEQYF	TGTGCCAGCAGTTATTTTCGCCCGACAGGGCACGGGGAGCAGTACTTC
.	TRBV19	medium-sized	TRBJ2-6	CASSIRPSSGANVLTF	TGTGCCAGTAGTATAAGGCCTAGCTCTGGGGCCAACGTCCTGACTTTC
.	TRBV11-2	.	TRBJ2-3	CASSFSLLTGGDTQYF	TGTGCCAGCAGCTTCTCCCTATTAACGGGTGGAGATACGCAGTATTTT
TRBD1	TRBV12-5	.	TRBJ1-4	CASGLGTEGAGEKLFF	TGTGCTAGTGGTTTGGGTACAGAGGGGGCGGGTGAAAAACTGTTTTTT
.	TRBV24-1	.	TRBJ2-3	CATSDPGASTDTQYF	TGTGCCACCAGTGATCCGGGGGCAAGCACAGATACGCAGTATTTT
.	TRBV7-2	.	TRBJ2-5	CASSLMAGFRETQYF	TGTGCCAGCAGCTTAATGGCGGGGTTTAGGGAGACCCAGTACTTC
.	TRBV20-1	.	TRBJ1-2	CSARGGGGVYGYTF	TGCAGTGCTAGAGGGGGTGGAGGGGTCTATGGCTACACCTTC
.	TRBV7-6	.	TRBJ1-5	CASSLLGSNQPQHF	TGTGCCAGCAGCTTACTCGGGAGCAATCAGCCCCAGCATTTT
.	TRBV10-3	large	TRBJ2-7	CAISEDGQFEQYF	TGTGCCATCAGTGAGGATGGACAGTTCGAGCAGTACTTC
TRBD1	TRBV10-1	.	TRBJ2-2	CASSVGTANTGELFF	TGCGCCAGCAGTGTGGGGACAGCGAACACCGGGGAGCTGTTTTTT
.	TRBV12-3/TRBV12-4	once	TRBJ2-1	CASSFLQVSYNEQFF	TGTGCCAGCAGTTTCCTACAGGTCTCCTACAATGAGCAGTTCTTC
TRBD1	TRBV20-1	.	TRBJ2-7	CSARRDRGRSEQYF	TGCAGTGCGAGGAGGGACAGGGGCCGCTCCGAGCAGTACTTC
.	TRBV27	.	TRBJ1-6	CASISGGGTQERPLHF	TGTGCCAGCATTTCCGGGGGGGGGACCCAGGAAAGACCCCTCCACTTT
.	TRBV11-3	.	TRBJ1-1	CASSLDGSTEAFF	TGTGCCAGCAGCTTAGACGGAAGCACTGAAGCTTTCTTT
TRBD1	TRBV20-1	.	TRBJ2-3	CSAGQGASSTDTQYF	TGCAGTGCTGGACAGGGGGCATCTAGCACAGATACGCAGTATTTT
.	TRBV10-3	few	TRBJ2-5	CAIKERAAQETQYF	TGTGCCATCAAAGAGAGGGCAGCCCAAGAGACCCAGTACTTC
.	TRBV23-1	.	TRBJ1-5	CASSLGDQPQHF	TGCGCCAGCAGTCTGGGTGATCAGCCCCAGCATTTT
TRBD2	TRBV20-1	.	TRBJ2-1	CSARLAGGPYNEQFF	TGCAGTGCCCGCCTGGCGGGAGGCCCCTACAATGAGCAGTTCTTC
.	TRBV7-8	.	TRBJ1-1	CASSLGTRNAEAFF	TGTGCCAGCAGCTTAGGGACCAGAAACGCTGAAGCTTTCTTT
TRBD1	TRBV2	.	TRBJ1-6	CASNSRQGTNSPLHF	TGTGCCAGCAATTCCCGACAGGGCACAAATTCACCCCTCCACTTT